These 31 T cell receptor beta chains were sequenced from one sample in a study of blood T cell repertoires in COVID-19 (dated by TCRdb to 2020 to 2021). Receptor libraries were prepared by the immunoSEQ multiplex PCR assay. TCRdb mirrors the immuneACCESS table, restricted to in-frame sequences. Some clones are absent from its copies; in checked studies, under half trace to an unresolved V gene, and the reason for the others is unknown. For this sample the table gives tens of thousands of clones, of which 80% to 95% were detected only once. Of the sample, about 5% falls within the top ten clones. The material sequenced was peripheral blood. Receptors were obtained from a woman in her fifties or sixties with active COVID-19.

This sequence joins TRBV5-1 and TRBJ2-6; the D is unclear. V was clipped by 2 bases and J by 3 bases, with 9 bases between them. The CDR3 is made up of 15 amino acids. The germline gives CDR1 SGHRS, CDR2 YFSETQ. This chain's CDR3 is CASSFEDVGANVLTF. The CDR3 DNA sequence: TGCGCCAGCAGCTTTGAGGATGTTGGGGCCAACGTCCTGACTTTC.

The J gene is TRBJ1-3, the V gene TRBV5-1; unclear D gene. Trimming removed 0 bases at V and 4 bases at J, with 14 bases between. The CDR3 loop spans 16 amino acids. Germline CDR1 reads SGHRS; CDR2 reads YFSETQ. The chain's CDR3 is CASSLDAGVIGNTIYF. The CDR3 nucleotides read TGCGCCAGCAGCTTGGATGCGGGAGTGATCGGAAACACCATATATTTT.

This clone was seen only once. The rearrangement uses TRBV27 and TRBJ2-3; 12 nucleotides line up with TRBD2. This CDR3 is built from 14 residues. V shed 7 bases, J shed 9 bases, and the junction held 8 bases outside the gene matches. In germline, CDR1 is MNHEY, CDR2 SMNVEV (reference sequence). Here the CDR3 DNA reads TGTGCCAGCACCAGGCTAGCGGGGGGGGGAACGCAGTATTTT. This sequence encodes CASTRLAGGGTQYF.

This chain connects TRBV14 to TRBJ2-5, with D uncertain. This CDR3 contains 13 residues. The V gene lost 4 bases and the J gene lost 3 bases, with 9 bases spanning the gap. Germline CDR1 is SGHDN and CDR2 is FVKESK. CDR3 DNA sequence: TGTGCCAGCAGCCGTCTGGCAGAAGAGACCCAGTACTTC. Translating it yields CASSRLAEETQYF. The entire variable domain, with the rest obtained from reference TRBV14 and TRBJ2-5, is as follows: EAGVTQFPSHSVIEKGQTVTLRCDPISGHDNLYWYRRVMGKEIKFLLHFVKESKQDESGMPNNRFLAERTGGTYSTLKVQPAELEDSGVYFCASSRLAEETQYFGPGTRLLVL.

The V and J genes are TRBV28 and TRBJ1-4; 8 nucleotides align to TRBD1. After removal of 6 bases from V and 6 bases from J, the junction contained 0 bases not matched to a gene. Germline loops: CDR1 MDHEN, CDR2 SYDVKM. The CDR3 totals 12 residues. The CDR3 spells CASRQGDEKLFF. In nucleotides, the CDR3 is TGTGCCAGCAGACAGGGGGATGAAAAACTGTTTTTT.

CDR3 in DNA: TGTGCCAGCAGCTTCCGCGGGACAGGGATATCCCTTTCCTACGAGCAGTACTTC. It translates to CASSFRGTGISLSYEQYF. The rearrangement links TRBV21-1 to TRBJ2-7; the table's D call TRBD1 went unverified against the DNA. TRBV21-1 is a pseudogene. The CDR3 has 18 amino acids.

The rearrangement links TRBV2 to TRBJ2-1; D uncertain. V shed 3 bases and J shed 15 bases, with 18 bases lying between them. This CDR3 has 13 amino acids. Germline V gene lookup returns CDR1 SNHLY and CDR2 FYNNEI. CDR3 bases: TGTGCCAGCAGTGACCACTTGGGTATTCGGGTGTTCTTC. This translates into CASSDHLGIRVFF.

The CDR3 coding sequence is TGCAGTGCTAGTACCGCGGGAGTGGGCAATGAGCAGTTCTTC. It encodes CSASTAGVGNEQFF. The chain links TRBV20-1 to TRBJ2-1; 7 bases align to TRBD2. Looked up from germline, CDR1 is DFQATT and CDR2 is SNEGSKA (reference sequence). The CDR3 sequence is 14 residues long. Trimming at V came to 3 bases and at J to 6 bases, leaving 8 bases not matched to a gene.

CDR3 nucleotide sequence: TGTGCCAGCAGCCTTGGACAGGCAAGGACTGAAGCTTTCTTT. This gives the protein CASSLGQARTEAFF. The V and J genes are TRBV7-8 and TRBJ1-1; 7 nucleotides align to TRBD1. The CDR3 sequence is 14 residues long. Germline V lookup: CDR1 SGHVS, CDR2 FQNEAQ. V shed 5 bases, J shed 5 bases, and the junction held 8 bases outside the gene matches.

The chain links TRBV7-9 to TRBJ1-5; 9 bases are a match to TRBD1. CDR3 length: 15 amino acids. The junction had 6 bases not matched to a gene; V was cut back by 4 bases and J by 5 bases. CDR1 and CDR2 (germline): SEHNR, FQNEAQ (reference sequence). This CDR3 reads CASSSSRDRDQPQHF. CDR3 in DNA: TGTGCCAGCAGCTCGTCCCGGGACAGGGATCAGCCCCAGCATTTT.

The V gene is TRBV9, the J gene TRBJ2-7; TRBD1 matches at 8 bases. From germline, CDR1 is SGDLS and CDR2 YYNGEE. The CDR3 runs 14 residues. V lost 2 bases and J lost 5; bases outside the gene matches: 6. The CDR3 protein is CASSVDREYNEQYF. The CDR3 nucleotides read TGTGCCAGCAGCGTGGACAGGGAGTATAACGAGCAGTACTTC.

V gene TRBV28 combines with J gene TRBJ1-2, with TRBD1 identical over 9 bases. V was clipped by 8 bases and J by 5 bases; unmatched bases: 3. The CDR3 extends over 12 amino acids. Germline V CDR1 and CDR2: MDHEN, SYDVKM. The CDR3 is CASGQGRYGYTF. The CDR3 DNA sequence: TGTGCCAGCGGACAGGGGAGGTATGGCTACACCTTC.

This chain connects TRBV19 to TRBJ1-1, with a tentative D call TRBD1 (6 bases). Germline assignment: CDR1 LNHDA and CDR2 SQIVND (reference sequence). This CDR3 comprises 14 residues. The germline V and J ends were trimmed by 1 base and 8 bases, with 14 bases remaining between them. The chain's CDR3 is CASSIALGASEAFF. In DNA, the CDR3 is TGTGCCAGTAGTATAGCCCTGGGGGCATCAGAAGCTTTCTTT.

The rearrangement uses TRBV19 and TRBJ1-1; 9 bases align to TRBD1. Germline CDR1 reads LNHDA; CDR2 reads SQIVND (reference sequence). Trimming took 5 bases from V and 4 from J; bases not matched to a gene: 2. CDR3 length equals 13 residues. CDR3: CASSLQGATEAFF. CDR3 bases: TGTGCCAGTAGTCTACAGGGGGCCACTGAAGCTTTCTTT.

This clone was recorded only once. The chain recombines TRBV10-3 with TRBJ2-7; the D gene is possibly TRBD2 (6 bases). Looked up from germline, CDR1 is ENHRY and CDR2 is SYGVKD. V lost 8 bases to trimming and J lost 4 bases, with 9 bases between them. The CDR3 runs to 11 residues. This CDR3 reads CAIRRDYEQYF. DNA of the CDR3: TGTGCCATCCGGCGGGATTACGAGCAGTACTTC.

The rearrangement joins TRBV7-9 to TRBJ1-1, with 9 nucleotides matching TRBD1. Per the germline V gene, CDR1 is SEHNR and CDR2 is FQNEAQ (reference sequence). The CDR3 length is 16 residues. V was pared by 5 bases and J by 2 bases, with 9 bases of the junction left unmatched. CDR3 nucleotides: TGTGCCAGCAGCCCCCCCGGGACAGGGAGAAACACTGAAGCTTTCTTT. As protein: CASSPPGTGRNTEAFF.

The V and J genes are TRBV10-3 and TRBJ2-1, with D maybe TRBD2 (5 bases). CDR1 is ENHRY, CDR2 SYGVKD, per germline. V lost 4 bases to trimming and J lost 0 bases, with 19 bases between them. The CDR3 consists of 18 residues. CDR3 sequence: CAISATPPRTSSYNEQFF. CDR3 DNA: TGTGCCATCAGTGCGACCCCCCCACGAACTAGCTCCTACAATGAGCAGTTCTTC.

V gene TRBV30 combines with J gene TRBJ1-2; TRBD1 matches 9 bases. The trim removed 7 bases at V and 4 bases at J, leaving 7 bases unmatched. CDR3 length equals 13 residues. Germline values: CDR1 GTSNPN, CDR2 SVGIG (reference sequence). CDR3 sequence: CAYPGQGLYGYTF. The CDR3 DNA is TGTGCCTACCCGGGACAGGGACTCTATGGCTACACCTTC.

This clone was seen just once. CDR3 in amino acids: CATSDGRTSYNEQFF. The CDR3 region has the DNA TGTGCCACCAGTGATGGGAGAACCTCCTACAATGAGCAGTTCTTC. This chain connects TRBV24-1 to TRBJ2-1; TRBD2 is a possible D gene (5 bases). CDR3 length: 15 amino acids. With 3 bases removed from V and 0 bases from J, the gap between germline ends came to 8 bases. Germline CDR1 reads KGHDR; CDR2 reads SFDVKD.

This rearrangement joins TRBV5-1 to TRBJ1-2, with TRBD1 identical over 7 bases. Germline-derived CDR1 and CDR2 are SGHRS and YFSETQ. V shed 4 bases, J shed 2 bases, and the junction held 5 bases outside the gene matches. The CDR3 spans 14 residues. Written as DNA, the CDR3 is TGCGCCAGCAGCGTCTCGACAGGGAACTATGGCTACACCTTC. This translates into CASSVSTGNYGYTF.

The sample holds one count of this clone. V usage is TRBV5-1 and J usage is TRBJ2-5; maybe TRBD2 (6 bases). The CDR3 is 11 amino acids. V dropped 4 bases and J dropped 7 bases, with 8 bases sitting between them. Per germline, CDR1 SGHRS and CDR2 YFSETQ. The CDR3 region has the DNA TGCGCCAGCAGCCTCGGGAGGACCCAGTACTTC. Protein sequence: CASSLGRTQYF.

The rearrangement uses TRBV11-2 and TRBJ2-1; 11 bases fit TRBD2. The CDR3 totals 16 residues. Trimming removed 5 bases from V and 8 bases from J; junction bases left unmatched: 11. Germline values: CDR1 SGHAT, CDR2 FQNNGV. The CDR3 nucleotides are TGTGCCAGCAGCGACCCGACTAGCGGGAAGGTGTATGAGCAGTTCTTC. Translated, it gives CASSDPTSGKVYEQFF.

The J gene is TRBJ2-5, the V gene TRBV5-1; D perhaps matches TRBD1 (5 bases). The germline V gene encodes CDR1 SGHRS and CDR2 YFSETQ. V was cut by 4 bases and J by 5 bases, with 12 bases left in between. The CDR3 totals 13 residues. In DNA, the CDR3 is TGCGCCAGCAGCCTGGACATCCTCGAGACCCAGTACTTC. Translation: CASSLDILETQYF.

The chain joins TRBV25-1 to TRBJ1-2; D unclear. This CDR3 has 16 amino acids. V lost 2 bases and J lost 8, with 21 bases in between. The V gene's germline CDR1 is MGHDK and CDR2 SYGVNS. CDR3 sequence: CASSEGGPDRTWGYTF. CDR3 DNA sequence: TGTGCCAGCAGTGAAGGAGGCCCGGACCGCACGTGGGGCTACACCTTC.

J is TRBJ2-5 and V is TRBV9; 10 bases line up with TRBD1. This CDR3 comprises 15 residues. The ends lost 0 bases at V and 8 bases at J; junction bases unmatched: 7. CDR1 and CDR2 from the germline V gene are SGDLS and YYNGEE. The CDR3, as DNA: TGTGCCAGCAGCGTAGGGGGGACAGGGGTTAGTACCCAGTACTTC. This codes for CASSVGGTGVSTQYF.

This clone was counted once. The chain couples TRBV27 to TRBJ1-2, with D perhaps TRBD1 (6 bases). The CDR3 sequence is 12 residues long. Trimming stripped 2 bases from V and 8 bases from J, with 9 bases between. The germline V gene encodes CDR1 MNHEY and CDR2 SMNVEV (reference sequence). This CDR3 reads CASSLQGYGYTF. The CDR3 DNA reads as TGTGCCAGCAGTTTACAGGGGTACGGCTACACCTTC.

The V and J genes are TRBV5-6 and TRBJ2-5; 9 bases agree with TRBD1. The J segment lost 4 bases and the V segment lost 1 base, leaving 11 bases of the junction unmatched. The CDR3 totals 17 residues. Germline CDR1 reads SGHDT; CDR2 reads YYEEEE. CDR3 loop: CASSLLTGGGSGETQYF. Written as DNA, the CDR3 is TGTGCCAGCAGCTTGCTGACAGGGGGGGGTTCGGGAGAGACCCAGTACTTC.

The J gene is TRBJ1-4, the V gene TRBV11-2; the D gene is possibly TRBD1 (6 bases). V shed 6 bases and J shed 8 bases, with 22 bases lying between them. This CDR3 has 16 residues. Germline values: CDR1 SGHAT, CDR2 FQNNGV. CDR3 in DNA: TGTGCCAGCAGGGCCCCCCCACAGGGAACGATAGAAAAACTGTTTTTT. Amino acid sequence: CASRAPPQGTIEKLFF.

This clone was detected only once. The genes are TRBV5-6 and TRBJ1-3; 12 nucleotides match TRBD1. Germline CDR1 and CDR2: SGHDT and YYEEEE. Germline trimming cut 3 bases from V and 6 bases from J; bases unmatched to any gene: 10. The CDR3 runs to 17 residues. CDR3 protein: CASSYYTGTGGLNTIYF. CDR3 sequence (DNA): TGTGCCAGCAGCTATTACACCGGGACAGGGGGCTTAAACACCATATATTTT.

The chain has TRBV7-2 and TRBJ2-1; 9 nucleotides agree with TRBD2. This CDR3 has 17 residues. Germline values: CDR1 SGHTA, CDR2 FQGNSA. J was trimmed by 4 bases and V by 0 bases; bases with no gene match: 7. CDR3 DNA: TGTGCCAGCAGCTTAGCGCGGGCGGGAGGGCTATACAATGAGCAGTTCTTC. Translating gives CASSLARAGGLYNEQFF.

V and J are TRBV5-1 and TRBJ2-3; 11 bases match TRBD2. The V segment lost 0 bases and the J segment 10 bases; nucleotides outside the gene matches: 7. The germline V gene encodes CDR1 SGHRS and CDR2 YFSETQ. This CDR3 spans 15 amino acids. Written as DNA, the CDR3 is TGCGCCAGCAGCTTGGGACTAGCGGGAAAAGAATCGCAGTATTTT. Its protein product is CASSLGLAGKESQYF.